These 2 T cell receptor beta chains originate from one sample sequenced in a study of blood T cell repertoires in COVID-19. Profiling relied on immunoSEQ multiplex PCR, and the TCRdb table lists in-frame clones only, not all of them. The data hold 160,000 or so clones, with around 81% observed a single time. Sequencing was carried out using PBMCs or T cells enriched from blood (not recorded which). These receptors were collected from a man in his forties or fifties who had recovered from COVID-19.

V gene TRBV24-1 combines with J gene TRBJ2-5, with D perhaps TRBD2 (6 bases). There are 16 residues in the CDR3. The V gene lost 4 bases and the J gene lost 6 bases, with 20 bases spanning the gap. Germline V CDR1 and CDR2: KGHDR, SFDVKD. The CDR3 spells CATSDARWGDGKTQYF. In DNA, the CDR3 is TGTGCCACCAGTGACGCCCGATGGGGGGATGGGAAGACCCAGTACTTC.

CDR3 protein: CATVSRGSNTGELFF. CDR3 DNA sequence: TGTGCCACGGTCTCGCGGGGATCGAACACCGGGGAGCTGTTTTTT. The rearrangement joins TRBV19 to TRBJ2-2; D is possibly TRBD2 (6 bases). Trimming took off 10 bases at V and 0 bases at J, with 15 bases between the two ends. There are 15 residues in the CDR3. Germline V gene lookup returns CDR1 LNHDA and CDR2 SQIVND (reference sequence).